This TCR beta chain was profiled in a study of T cell repertoires in cytomegalovirus infection. Across the whole study: Indications of both CMV infection and matching HLA type were provided by public TCR beta signatures.

Germline lookup yields CDR1 MDHEN and CDR2 SYDVKM. The CDR3 spans 14 residues. Turning to this clonotype: Its antigen is still unknown. The junction shows a germline mismatch at one end, possibly a read error.

TCRdb redid the calling of the reads with MiXCR, one entry per CDR3 protein. The sample has roughly 720,000 distinct CDR3 sequences, about 40% seen once. Study-wide points: Totalled public TCR beta family frequency picked out people who carried CMV plus the relevant HLA. Within the response measured ex vivo, HLA-C-restricted CMV-specific TCR beta clonotypes were dominant.

The sequence was obtained from a human donor in good health (CMV status not recorded). Some clones in this sample may be carry-over from other donors' samples. The chain carries TRBV28 and TRBJ2-1; TRBD2 might be the D (6 bases). Sequencing input: PBMCs. The CDR3 sequence is CASSSGLVHNEKFF. The CDR3 nucleotides are TGTGCCAGCAGTTCGGGACTGGTTCACAATGAGAAGTTCTTC.